This T cell receptor (beta chain) is from a study of T cell responses to AZD1222 COVID-19 vaccine. TCRdb's table, derived via immunoSEQ multiplex PCR, lists solely in-frame clones and lacks some. The table records about 92,000 clones, roughly nine tenths of them present only once. The CDR3 is 17 residues long. V shed 4 bases, J shed 4 bases, and the junction held 8 bases outside the gene matches. The table lists this clone with a count of one. Its cognate antigen is unknown. General observations from the study: Sampling captured repertoires only after the peak T cell response. Spike-specific TCRs gained breadth and depth after people received two AZD1222 doses. Only 5 or 6 people who got AZD1222 tested seropositive at baseline.

This receptor was identified in an adult in good health. The specimen was peripheral blood, collected on day 0 of AZD1222 vaccination. The chain joins TRBV5-3 to TRBJ2-1; 13 nucleotides line up with TRBD2. TRBV5-3 is reported as an ORF; its role is uncertain. In nucleotides, the CDR3 is TGTGCCAGAAGCCAGGGACTAGCGGGACCTTTGTACAATGAGCAGTTCTTC. This gives the protein CARSQGLAGPLYNEQFF.